This entry lists 26 T cell receptor beta chains sequenced from one sample in a study of blood T cell repertoires in COVID-19. Data came from immunoSEQ multiplex PCR; TCRdb stores just in-frame clones and leaves some out. Among around 370,000 clones listed, more than 75% were seen once. The source material was PBMCs or T cells enriched from blood (not recorded which). Every receptor here comes from a woman younger than 35 who had recovered from COVID-19.

As to this clone: The same CDR3 is also encoded by other DNA sequences in this sample. CDR3 sequence (DNA): TGCGCCAGCAGCTGGGGCCTAGGCGAGCAGTACTTC. This sequence encodes CASSWGLGEQYF. The chain couples TRBV5-1 to TRBJ2-7, with TRBD1 as a possible D gene (5 bases). Trimming took 3 bases from V and 6 from J, leaving 10 bases between them. CDR3 length: 12 amino acids. Per germline, CDR1 SGHRS and CDR2 YFSETQ.

The rearrangement uses TRBV5-4 and TRBJ2-2; 9 nucleotides agree with TRBD1. Germline lookup yields CDR1 SGHNT and CDR2 YYREEE (reference sequence). The CDR3 has 16 amino acids. The ends lost 4 bases at V and 5 bases at J; junction bases unmatched: 9. The CDR3 nucleotides read TGTGCCAGCAGCCGCGGGGGACAGGGAGCGACCGGGGAGCTGTTTTTT. It is translated as CASSRGGQGATGELFF.

J is TRBJ1-1 and V is TRBV10-3; TRBD1 agrees at 9 bases. Germline V gene data show CDR1 as ENHRY and CDR2 as SYGVKD. This CDR3 contains 13 residues. V trimming: 10 bases; J trimming: 3 bases; junction bases outside the gene matches: 6. The CDR3 bases are TGTGCCAGCACAGGGGGCGCGTACACTGAAGCTTTCTTT. Translating it yields CASTGGAYTEAFF.

The CDR3 DNA reads as TGTGCCAGCAGTTATATCAGGGCCGCTGAAGCTTTCTTT. As protein: CASSYIRAAEAFF. The V gene is TRBV6-5, the J gene TRBJ1-1, with D possibly TRBD1 on 5 matching bases. V was shortened by 3 bases and J by 6 bases, with 11 bases between the two germline ends. The CDR3 is 13 amino acids. Germline-derived CDR1 and CDR2 are MNHEY and SVGAGI.

J is TRBJ1-2 and V is TRBV4-1; D remains unclear. This CDR3 has 11 amino acids. Trimming left V 3 bases short and J 8 bases short, with 7 bases between. Per germline, CDR1 MGHRA and CDR2 YSYEKL. This CDR3 is CASSHLMGYTF. The CDR3 nucleotides are TGCGCCAGCAGCCATCTAATGGGCTACACCTTC.

V is TRBV2 and J is TRBJ2-5; D perhaps matches TRBD1 (7 bases). Germline assignment: CDR1 SNHLY and CDR2 FYNNEI. The CDR3 extends over 15 amino acids. Trimming pared 4 bases from V and 5 bases from J, leaving 17 bases between. The CDR3 reads CASSGRTGGGETQYF. For the CDR3, the DNA is TGTGCCAGCAGTGGAAGGACAGGCGGAGGGGAGACCCAGTACTTC. The variable domain in full, completed from reference TRBV2 and TRBJ2-5, reads EPEVTQTPSHQVTQMGQEVILRCVPISNHLYFYWYRQILGQKVEFLVSFYNNEISEKSEIFDDQFSVERPDGSNFTLKIRSTKLEDSAMYFCASSGRTGGGETQYFGPGTRLLVL.

This clone was seen once. V usage is TRBV3-1 (or the pseudogene TRBV3-2) and J usage is TRBJ1-3; 10 bases fit TRBD1. CDR3 length equals 18 residues. V lost 8 bases and J lost 1; bases outside the gene matches: 14. The germline V gene has CDR1 LGHDT and CDR2 YNNKEL (reference sequence). CDR3 protein: CASGEWGDRGLSGNTIYF. DNA for the CDR3: TGTGCCAGCGGCGAATGGGGGGACAGGGGTTTATCTGGAAACACCATATATTTT.

The V and J genes are TRBV30 and TRBJ2-3; 8 positions agree with TRBD1. With 0 bases clipped from V and 4 bases from J, the junction kept 9 bases outside the gene matches. The CDR3 totals 16 residues. Per the germline V gene, CDR1 is GTSNPN and CDR2 is SVGIG (reference sequence). Written as DNA, the CDR3 is TGTGCCTGGAGTGTACGGCAGGGGGCGGTTGCAGATACGCAGTATTTT. Its translation is CAWSVRQGAVADTQYF.

This chain uses TRBV4-2 with TRBJ2-3; possibly TRBD1 for D (6 bases). Germline lookup yields CDR1 LGHNA and CDR2 YNFKEQ. CDR3 length: 15 residues. The V gene lost 4 bases and the J gene lost 0 bases, with 11 bases spanning the gap. This CDR3 reads CASSRVGHSTDTQYF. The CDR3 region has the DNA TGTGCCAGCAGCCGAGTGGGACATAGCACAGATACGCAGTATTTT.

This clone was seen a few times. The rearrangement joins TRBV2 to TRBJ2-7, with 7 bases fitting TRBD1. The CDR3 covers 14 residues. V was clipped by 6 bases and J by 3 bases; unmatched bases: 8. CDR1 and CDR2 from the germline V gene are SNHLY and FYNNEI. CDR3 in amino acids: CASRMTGLSYEQYF. Here the CDR3 DNA reads TGTGCCAGCAGGATGACAGGGTTGAGCTACGAGCAGTACTTC.

This chain connects TRBV7-2 to TRBJ2-4; 8 bases line up with TRBD2. CDR3 size: 15 residues. In germline, CDR1 is SGHTA, CDR2 FQGNSA. Trimming at V came to 3 bases and at J to 2 bases, leaving 3 bases not matched to a gene. The CDR3 here is CASSLASGSKNIQYF. CDR3 nucleotide sequence: TGTGCCAGCAGCTTGGCTAGCGGGTCCAAAAACATTCAGTACTTC.

The chain employs TRBV18 and TRBJ2-7; a weak D match, TRBD1 (6 bases). In germline, CDR1 is KGHSH, CDR2 LQKENI. The CDR3 runs 14 residues. The V gene lost 2 bases and the J gene lost 7 bases, with 15 bases spanning the gap. In nucleotides, the CDR3 is TGTGCCAGCTCACCAGAGAGGCAGGGACAAGAGCAGTACTTC. It yields the protein CASSPERQGQEQYF.

This sequence joins TRBV10-1 and TRBJ2-3; 11 nucleotides agree with TRBD2. The CDR3 loop spans 15 amino acids. The V gene's germline CDR1 is WNHNN and CDR2 SYGVQD (reference sequence). Unmatched junction bases numbered 3, after V lost 3 bases and J lost 4 bases. The CDR3 DNA sequence: TGCGCCAGCAGTGATTCTAGCGGGGGGCCAGATACGCAGTATTTT. This encodes CASSDSSGGPDTQYF.

The genes are TRBV9 and TRBJ2-5; 8 bases align to TRBD1. The CDR3 runs to 14 residues. Germline CDR1 SGDLS, CDR2 YYNGEE. Trimming removed 2 bases from V and 5 bases from J; junction bases left unmatched: 5. DNA of the CDR3: TGTGCCAGCAGCGTTCGACAGGGGTTGGAGACCCAGTACTTC. Translated: CASSVRQGLETQYF.

The chain couples TRBV5-1 to TRBJ2-1; 11 nucleotides agree with TRBD2. This CDR3 spans 14 amino acids. With 7 bases clipped from V and 7 bases from J, the junction kept 7 bases outside the gene matches. Germline lookup yields CDR1 SGHRS and CDR2 YFSETQ. The chain's CDR3 is CASARASGGNEQFF. The CDR3 DNA reads TGCGCCAGCGCTCGCGCTAGCGGGGGGAATGAGCAGTTCTTC.

In this sample, this clone turned up a few times. V is TRBV6-4 and J is TRBJ2-6; TRBD2 matches 7 bases. V was clipped by 6 bases and J by 0 bases; unmatched bases: 5. Germline values: CDR1 MRHNA, CDR2 SNTAGT. The CDR3 is 16 amino acids. The CDR3 sequence: CASSHTGGSGANVLTF. The CDR3 DNA reads TGTGCCAGCAGCCACACGGGGGGCTCTGGGGCCAACGTCCTGACTTTC.

The rearrangement links TRBV23-1 to TRBJ2-3; tentatively, D is TRBD1 (6 bases). TRBV23-1 is classed as an ORF, of uncertain function. The CDR3 runs 17 residues. Trimming removed 8 bases at V and 0 bases at J, with 21 bases between. The CDR3 reads CASGWTETQTSTDTQYF. The CDR3 bases are TGCGCCAGCGGCTGGACAGAGACTCAAACTAGCACAGATACGCAGTATTTT.

The DNA for the CDR3 is TGCAGCGTCTCGGCGGGGACGGGGGACATTCAGTACTTC. Its translation is CSVSAGTGDIQYF. The chain combines TRBV29-1 with TRBJ2-4; D is possibly TRBD2 (6 bases). The length of the CDR3 is 13 residues. Germline assignment: CDR1 SQVTM and CDR2 ANQGSEA. The V end was cut by 6 bases, the J end by 8 bases, with 17 bases between.

This clone was counted at least ten times. This rearrangement joins TRBV2 to TRBJ2-7; perhaps TRBD1 as D (5 bases). The CDR3 consists of 14 residues. V lost 7 bases and J 0 bases, leaving 13 bases between the germline ends. CDR1 is SNHLY, CDR2 FYNNEI, per germline. CDR3 loop: CASKGQGSSYEQYF. The DNA of the CDR3 is TGTGCCAGCAAGGGTCAGGGAAGCTCCTACGAGCAGTACTTC.

V is TRBV5-1 and J is TRBJ2-5; TRBD1 agrees at 8 bases. The CDR3 length is 17 residues. The germline V gene encodes CDR1 SGHRS and CDR2 YFSETQ. J was trimmed by 5 bases and V by 3 bases; bases with no gene match: 15. CDR3 sequence (DNA): TGCGCCAGCAGCTCAAGGGACAGGACAGGGAACGGCGAGACCCAGTACTTC. Translated, it gives CASSSRDRTGNGETQYF.

This chain joins TRBV5-4 and TRBJ1-1; D is undetermined. The germline CDR1 and CDR2 sequences are SGHNT and YYREEE (reference sequence). This CDR3 has 14 residues. V was shortened by 4 bases and J by 1 base, with 11 bases between the two germline ends. CDR3 nucleotide sequence: TGTGCCAGCAGCCGCCTGGAGGGGAACACTGAAGCTTTCTTT. Translated, it gives CASSRLEGNTEAFF.

This chain joins TRBV30 and TRBJ1-5; D perhaps matches TRBD1 (5 bases). The length of the CDR3 is 13 residues. Trimming shortened V by 2 bases and J by 1 base, and 6 bases separated the two germline ends. Germline lookup yields CDR1 GTSNPN and CDR2 SVGIG (reference sequence). The CDR3 spells CAWSRQSNQPQHF. In DNA, the CDR3 is TGTGCCTGGAGTCGACAGAGCAATCAGCCCCAGCATTTT.

CDR3 nucleotide sequence: TGCAGCGTTGTCAGGGTAATAGGAGAGACCCAGTACTTC. It translates to CSVVRVIGETQYF. The J gene is TRBJ2-5, the V gene TRBV29-1; possibly TRBD1 for D (5 bases). V dropped 4 bases and J dropped 4 bases, with 13 bases sitting between them. Germline V CDR1 and CDR2: SQVTM, ANQGSEA. The length of the CDR3 is 13 residues.

The V gene is TRBV5-6, the J gene TRBJ1-1; D might be TRBD1 (6 bases). The germline gives CDR1 SGHDT, CDR2 YYEEEE. V was cut by 2 bases and J by 6 bases, with 14 bases left in between. This CDR3 region has 14 residues. The CDR3 sequence: CASSFDTGTPEAFF. The CDR3 DNA is TGTGCCAGCAGCTTTGACACAGGGACCCCTGAAGCTTTCTTT. The entire variable domain, with the rest obtained from reference TRBV5-6 and TRBJ1-1, is as follows: DAGVTQSPTHLIKTRGQQVTLRCSPKSGHDTVSWYQQALGQGPQFIFQYYEEEERQRGNFPDRFSGHQFPNYSSELNVNALLLGDSALYLCASSFDTGTPEAFFGQGTRLTVV.

CDR3 sequence: CASSPASNQPQHF. The CDR3 region has the DNA TGTGCCAGCTCACCAGCGAGCAATCAGCCCCAGCATTTT. The chain uses TRBV18 and TRBJ1-5, with D hard to call. Trimming removed 2 bases at V and 1 base at J, with 3 bases between. The V gene's germline CDR1 is KGHSH and CDR2 LQKENI. This CDR3 contains 13 residues.

This chain links TRBV6-5 with TRBJ1-3; 7 positions agree with TRBD1. Germline CDR1 reads MNHEY; CDR2 reads SVGAGI. V lost 2 bases and J lost 8; bases outside the gene matches: 9. CDR3 size: 15 residues. For the CDR3, the DNA is TGTGCCAGCAGTTACGCCCCGAGACAGGGACACACCATATATTTT. Protein product: CASSYAPRQGHTIYF.